These T cell receptor beta chains were read from a single sample in a study of T cells after yellow fever vaccination. TCRdb called the 5' RACE reads again in MiXCR, with one record for every CDR3 protein. The sample holds some 97,000 distinct CDR3 sequences, 5.8% seen once. The material sequenced was CD8+ T cells sorted from PBMCs, taken 10 days after the yellow fever booster vaccination. These receptors came from a young man who received the YFV17D yellow fever vaccine. Both conserved end residues are part of each CDR3. The order of the fields is D gene, V gene, clone size, J gene, CDR3 DNA, CDR3 protein. D genes are given only for firm matches. Clone size is given for some rows only: seen once, a few or many times, or a class if the clone is expanded.

-	TRBV4-3	few	TRBJ2-5	TGCGCCAGCAGCCAAGATTTGGGGTATATGCCGGGAGAGACCCAGTACTTC	CASSQDLGYMPGETQYF
TRBD1	TRBV10-3	many	TRBJ1-2	TGTGCCATCAGTGATGCCGGACAGGTTTCGAACTATGGCTACACCTTC	CAISDAGQVSNYGYTF
-	TRBV30	-	TRBJ2-7	TGTGCCTGGAGTACGGGGGTCGCCTCTGACGAGCAGTACTTC	CAWSTGVASDEQYF
-	TRBV5-1	-	TRBJ2-5	TGCGCCAGCAGCTTGGGGTTCCGGCTCGGTGGAGAGACCCAGTACTTC	CASSLGFRLGGETQYF
TRBD1	TRBV4-1	few	TRBJ2-1	TGCGCCAGCAGCCTTTGGGTGGGACAGGGTCTCCGTTCCTACAATGAGCAGTTCTTC	CASSLWVGQGLRSYNEQFF
-	TRBV7-2	-	TRBJ2-1	TGTGCCAGCGGGGGGCTCTCCTACAATGAGCAGTTCTTC	CASGGLSYNEQFF
TRBD1	TRBV29-1	few	TRBJ1-3	TGCAGCGCTCGGACAGGGTTGGGAAACACCATATATTTT	CSARTGLGNTIYF
TRBD1	TRBV19	-	TRBJ2-1	TGTGCCAGTAGTATAGGGACAGGGGTCAATGAGCAGTTCTTC	CASSIGTGVNEQFF
-	TRBV7-8	-	TRBJ2-3	TGTGCCAGCAGCTTAATCCCGAGACAGGACCTAGGAGGGACTAGCACAGATACGCAGTATTTT	CASSLIPRQDLGGTSTDTQYF
-	TRBV7-9	few	TRBJ1-2	TGTGCCAGCAGCCAATCCTACAGGTCGTTTAACTATGGCTACACCTTC	CASSQSYRSFNYGYTF
-	TRBV7-2	few	TRBJ2-2	TGTGCCAGCAGCTTAGACCCGGCCGGGGAGCTGTTTTTT	CASSLDPAGELFF
-	TRBV4-1	-	TRBJ2-2	TGCGCCAGCAGCCAAGTTTTAACCGGGGAGCTGTTTTTT	CASSQVLTGELFF
-	TRBV6-5	many	TRBJ1-2	TGTGCCAGCAGTTCGGGCCGATACTTCGAGGGCTACACCTTC	CASSSGRYFEGYTF
TRBD1	TRBV10-2	large	TRBJ2-7	TGCGCCAGCATGACAGGGCACTCCTACGAGCAGTACTTC	CASMTGHSYEQYF
TRBD1	TRBV6-1	many	TRBJ2-5	TGTGCCAGCAGTGCTTACACAGGGGGCCAAGAGACCCAGTACTTC	CASSAYTGGQETQYF